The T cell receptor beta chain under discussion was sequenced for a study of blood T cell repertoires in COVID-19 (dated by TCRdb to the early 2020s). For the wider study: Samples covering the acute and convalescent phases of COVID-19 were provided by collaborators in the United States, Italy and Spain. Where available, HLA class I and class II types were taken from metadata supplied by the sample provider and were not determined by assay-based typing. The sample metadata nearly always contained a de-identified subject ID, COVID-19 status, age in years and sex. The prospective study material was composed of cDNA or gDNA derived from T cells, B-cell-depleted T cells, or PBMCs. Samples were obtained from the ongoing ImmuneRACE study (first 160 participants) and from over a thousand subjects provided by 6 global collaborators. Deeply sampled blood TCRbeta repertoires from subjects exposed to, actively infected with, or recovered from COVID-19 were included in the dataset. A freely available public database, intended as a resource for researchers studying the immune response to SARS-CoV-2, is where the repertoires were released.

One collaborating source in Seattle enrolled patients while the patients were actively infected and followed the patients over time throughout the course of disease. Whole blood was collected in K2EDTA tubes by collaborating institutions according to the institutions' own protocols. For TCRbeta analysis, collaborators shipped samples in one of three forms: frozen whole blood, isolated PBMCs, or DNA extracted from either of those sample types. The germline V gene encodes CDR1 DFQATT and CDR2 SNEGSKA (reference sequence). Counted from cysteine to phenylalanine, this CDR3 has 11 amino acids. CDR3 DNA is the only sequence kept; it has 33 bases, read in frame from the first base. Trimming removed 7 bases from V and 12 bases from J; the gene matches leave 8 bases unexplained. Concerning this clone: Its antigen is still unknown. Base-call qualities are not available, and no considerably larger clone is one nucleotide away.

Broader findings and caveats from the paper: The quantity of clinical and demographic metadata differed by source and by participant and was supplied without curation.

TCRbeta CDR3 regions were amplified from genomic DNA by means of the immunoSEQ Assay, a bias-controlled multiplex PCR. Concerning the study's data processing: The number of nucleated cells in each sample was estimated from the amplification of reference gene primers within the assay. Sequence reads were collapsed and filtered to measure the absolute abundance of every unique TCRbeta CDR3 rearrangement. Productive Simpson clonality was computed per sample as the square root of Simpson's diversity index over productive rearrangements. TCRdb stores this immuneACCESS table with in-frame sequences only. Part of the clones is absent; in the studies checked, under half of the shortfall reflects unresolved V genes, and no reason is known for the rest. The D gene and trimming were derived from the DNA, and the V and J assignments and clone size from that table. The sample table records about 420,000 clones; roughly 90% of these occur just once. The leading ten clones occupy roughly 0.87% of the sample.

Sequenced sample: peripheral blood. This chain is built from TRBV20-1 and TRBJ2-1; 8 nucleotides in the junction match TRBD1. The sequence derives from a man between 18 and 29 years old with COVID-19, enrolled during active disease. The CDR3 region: CSGDDRGRQFF. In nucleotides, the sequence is TGCAGTGGGGACGACAGGGGCCGGCAGTTCTTC.